A selection of T cell receptor beta chains follows, all from one sample in a study of blood T cell repertoires in COVID-19. Assay: immunoSEQ multiplex PCR; the TCRdb copy retains only in-frame clones and omits some. The sample lists under 300,000 clones, approximately 90% occurring once. Sequencing was carried out using peripheral blood. Every receptor here comes from a middle-aged woman with acute or convalescent COVID-19. CDR3s include the opening cysteine and the closing phenylalanine or tryptophan. The order of the fields is clone size, D gene, V gene, J gene, CDR3 DNA, CDR3 protein. A D gene is named only where the DNA matches it firmly. Size values are once, few and many counts, or a class for expanded clones, and some rows have none.

abundance: -
d_gene: TRBD2
v_gene: TRBV6-7
j_gene: TRBJ2-5
CDR3nt: TGTGCCAGCAGACCAAGCGGGGGGGCCTCGTGTAGAGAGACCCAGTACTTC
CDR3aa: CASRPSGGASCRETQYF

abundance: few
d_gene: -
v_gene: TRBV4-1
j_gene: TRBJ1-2
CDR3nt: TGCGCCAGCAGCCGAGCTCAGGGTACCATAGCTAACTATGGCTACACCTTC
CDR3aa: CASSRAQGTIANYGYTF

abundance: -
d_gene: -
v_gene: TRBV5-6
j_gene: TRBJ1-1
CDR3nt: TGTGCCAGCAGCTTGGTTTGGTCGGGGGGTGGAACTGAAGCTTTCTTT
CDR3aa: CASSLVWSGGGTEAFF

abundance: -
d_gene: TRBD2
v_gene: TRBV11-2
j_gene: TRBJ2-3
CDR3nt: TGTGCCAGCAGCTTAGATTGGACTAGCCACACAGATACGCAGTATTTT
CDR3aa: CASSLDWTSHTDTQYF

abundance: -
d_gene: TRBD2
v_gene: TRBV7-8
j_gene: TRBJ2-2
CDR3nt: TGTGCCAGCAGCTTCAGCAGCGGGGGGGAGGCCGGGGAGCTGTTTTTT
CDR3aa: CASSFSSGGEAGELFF

abundance: -
d_gene: TRBD1
v_gene: TRBV27
j_gene: TRBJ2-3
CDR3nt: TGTGCCAGCAGTCCCGGGACAGGCAAGGCAGATACGCAGTATTTT
CDR3aa: CASSPGTGKADTQYF

abundance: -
d_gene: -
v_gene: TRBV4-1
j_gene: TRBJ1-2
CDR3nt: TGCGCCAGCAGCCAAGGCTCCCCGTCAAGGGGCTATGGCTACACCTTC
CDR3aa: CASSQGSPSRGYGYTF

abundance: once
d_gene: TRBD1
v_gene: TRBV7-3
j_gene: TRBJ2-1
CDR3nt: TGTGCCAGCAGCTCCCGGACAGGGGTTATCGATGAGCAGTTCTTC
CDR3aa: CASSSRTGVIDEQFF

abundance: -
d_gene: -
v_gene: TRBV12-5
j_gene: TRBJ1-1
CDR3nt: TGTGCTAGTGGTTTAGTTAAAGTCGCGAAAGCTTTCTTT
CDR3aa: CASGLVKVAKAFF

abundance: -
d_gene: TRBD1
v_gene: TRBV5-6
j_gene: TRBJ1-4
CDR3nt: TGTGCCAGCAGCCTAGGGACAGGGGAGTTACTGTTTTTT
CDR3aa: CASSLGTGELLFF

abundance: -
d_gene: -
v_gene: TRBV4-2
j_gene: TRBJ1-1
CDR3nt: TGTGCCAGCAGCCAGGGGAGGGGCACTGAAGCTTTCTTT
CDR3aa: CASSQGRGTEAFF

abundance: -
d_gene: -
v_gene: TRBV6-1
j_gene: TRBJ2-1
CDR3nt: TGTGCCAGCAGTGAACGGACATTCTCCTACAATGAGCAGTTCTTC
CDR3aa: CASSERTFSYNEQFF

abundance: -
d_gene: TRBD1
v_gene: TRBV9
j_gene: TRBJ1-1
CDR3nt: TGTGCCAGCAGCGCCGACAGGGGGATGACCACTGAAGCTTTCTTT
CDR3aa: CASSADRGMTTEAFF

abundance: -
d_gene: TRBD1
v_gene: TRBV27
j_gene: TRBJ1-1
CDR3nt: TGTGCCAGCAGTTCGGGCCAACAGGGGAAGATGTCTGAAGCTTTCTTT
CDR3aa: CASSSGQQGKMSEAFF

abundance: -
d_gene: -
v_gene: TRBV24-1
j_gene: TRBJ2-3
CDR3nt: TGTGCCACCAGTGATTCAGGGTTAGGAGGGACAGATACGCAGTATTTT
CDR3aa: CATSDSGLGGTDTQYF

abundance: -
d_gene: TRBD1
v_gene: TRBV30
j_gene: TRBJ1-2
CDR3nt: TGTGCCTGGAACATTCAGGGGGGCTATGGCTACACCTTC
CDR3aa: CAWNIQGGYGYTF

abundance: -
d_gene: TRBD1
v_gene: TRBV27
j_gene: TRBJ1-6
CDR3nt: TGTGCCAGCAGTGAGCTGACAGGGGTTCAGAGCTCCTATAATTCACCCCTCCACTTT
CDR3aa: CASSELTGVQSSYNSPLHF

abundance: -
d_gene: -
v_gene: TRBV3-1/TRBV3-2
j_gene: TRBJ1-2
CDR3nt: TGTGCCAGCAGCCAAGGACAGCGTGGCTACACCTTC
CDR3aa: CASSQGQRGYTF

abundance: -
d_gene: TRBD1
v_gene: TRBV2
j_gene: TRBJ2-2
CDR3nt: TGTGCCAGCAGTTTCGACAGGGCAAACACCGGGGAGCTGTTTTTT
CDR3aa: CASSFDRANTGELFF

abundance: -
d_gene: TRBD1
v_gene: TRBV27
j_gene: TRBJ1-1
CDR3nt: TGTGCCAGCAGTTCAGGGACAGGTAAGGGCACTGAAGCTTTCTTT
CDR3aa: CASSSGTGKGTEAFF

abundance: -
d_gene: TRBD2
v_gene: TRBV6-5
j_gene: TRBJ2-5
CDR3nt: TGTGCCAGCAACGGGGCGGGGGGGCAGGAAGAGACCCAGTACTTC
CDR3aa: CASNGAGGQEETQYF

abundance: -
d_gene: -
v_gene: TRBV5-1
j_gene: TRBJ1-1
CDR3nt: TGCGCCAGCAGCCCGGGGACATACACTGAAGCTTTCTTT
CDR3aa: CASSPGTYTEAFF

abundance: once
d_gene: TRBD1
v_gene: TRBV19
j_gene: TRBJ1-1
CDR3nt: TGTGCCAGTAGGAGAGATTACGGGACAGGGGGAGTTCGGACTGAAGCTTTCTTT
CDR3aa: CASRRDYGTGGVRTEAFF

abundance: -
d_gene: -
v_gene: TRBV7-8
j_gene: TRBJ1-3
CDR3nt: TGTGCCAGCAGCCCCGGAGGAGGGCGAAGGGCTACTCTGGAAAACACCATATATTTT
CDR3aa: CASSPGGGRRATLENTIYF

abundance: -
d_gene: -
v_gene: TRBV27
j_gene: TRBJ1-1
CDR3nt: TGTGCCAGCAGTTTCGGCCAGGGGAAGGCTTTCTTT
CDR3aa: CASSFGQGKAFF

abundance: -
d_gene: -
v_gene: TRBV21-1
j_gene: TRBJ2-3
CDR3nt: TGTGCCAGGGCGGAGCCGTATTTT
CDR3aa: CARAEPYF

abundance: -
d_gene: -
v_gene: TRBV30
j_gene: TRBJ1-5
CDR3nt: TGTGCCTGGAGCGAACAGGGTTCTCAGCCCCAGCATTTT
CDR3aa: CAWSEQGSQPQHF

abundance: -
d_gene: TRBD1
v_gene: TRBV5-1
j_gene: TRBJ1-2
CDR3nt: TGCGCCAGCGGGACGGGACAGGGTAACTATGGCTACACCTTC
CDR3aa: CASGTGQGNYGYTF

abundance: -
d_gene: TRBD2
v_gene: TRBV15
j_gene: TRBJ2-1
CDR3nt: TGTGCCACCAGCCTCCGACTAGCGGGGGTTCGTGAGCAGTTCTTC
CDR3aa: CATSLRLAGVREQFF

abundance: few
d_gene: TRBD1
v_gene: TRBV5-1
j_gene: TRBJ1-2
CDR3nt: TGCGCCAGCAGCTCGGGACAGGGGCTCCCCAACACCTTC
CDR3aa: CASSSGQGLPNTF

abundance: few
d_gene: TRBD1
v_gene: TRBV27
j_gene: TRBJ1-1
CDR3nt: TGTGCCAGCAGTCGAGAGACAGGGGGCTTGGCTGAAGCTTTCTTT
CDR3aa: CASSRETGGLAEAFF

abundance: -
d_gene: -
v_gene: TRBV5-5
j_gene: TRBJ1-3
CDR3nt: TGTGCCAGCAGCCCCCTCCGGGGCTCTGGAAACACCATATATTTT
CDR3aa: CASSPLRGSGNTIYF

abundance: once
d_gene: TRBD1
v_gene: TRBV4-2
j_gene: TRBJ2-3
CDR3nt: TGTGCCAGCAGCCCGGGCTCACAGGGGGGTACGCAGTATTTT
CDR3aa: CASSPGSQGGTQYF

abundance: -
d_gene: TRBD1
v_gene: TRBV24-1
j_gene: TRBJ2-2
CDR3nt: TGTGCCACCAGTGATGACAGGGGGCAGGGCGGGGAGCTGTTTTTT
CDR3aa: CATSDDRGQGGELFF

abundance: -
d_gene: TRBD1
v_gene: TRBV10-3
j_gene: TRBJ1-2
CDR3nt: TGTGCCACCATACCGGGACAGGGGGCGCAGGATGGCTACACCTTC
CDR3aa: CATIPGQGAQDGYTF

abundance: -
d_gene: -
v_gene: TRBV10-1
j_gene: TRBJ1-1
CDR3nt: TGCGCCAGCAGGCGGTTGTTGAACACTGAAGCTTTCTTT
CDR3aa: CASRRLLNTEAFF

abundance: -
d_gene: TRBD1
v_gene: TRBV10-2
j_gene: TRBJ1-3
CDR3nt: TGCGCCAGCAGGGACAGGGTCTATAGAAACACCATATATTTT
CDR3aa: CASRDRVYRNTIYF

abundance: -
d_gene: TRBD1
v_gene: TRBV27
j_gene: TRBJ1-1
CDR3nt: TGTGCCAGCAGTTTATCTCCGGGACAGGGGGCATGGACTGAAGCTTTCTTT
CDR3aa: CASSLSPGQGAWTEAFF

abundance: -
d_gene: TRBD1
v_gene: TRBV6-6
j_gene: TRBJ2-3
CDR3nt: TGTGCCAGCAGTCCCCGGGACAGGGGGCGCGGAGCAGATACGCAGTATTTT
CDR3aa: CASSPRDRGRGADTQYF

abundance: -
d_gene: -
v_gene: TRBV7-2
j_gene: TRBJ2-3
CDR3nt: TGTGCCAGCAGCTTAGTTGGGGGGGGCCGTAGAGATACGCAGTATTTT
CDR3aa: CASSLVGGGRRDTQYF

abundance: -
d_gene: -
v_gene: TRBV5-4
j_gene: TRBJ1-4
CDR3nt: TGTGCCAGCAGGATGGGGGGGGCTAATGAAAAACTGTTTTTT
CDR3aa: CASRMGGANEKLFF

abundance: few
d_gene: -
v_gene: TRBV2
j_gene: TRBJ2-5
CDR3nt: TGTGCCAGCAGCGGGACAAGACAAGAGACCCAGTACTTC
CDR3aa: CASSGTRQETQYF

abundance: -
d_gene: -
v_gene: TRBV6-5
j_gene: TRBJ1-4
CDR3nt: TGTGCCAGCAGAGATGGGGGGGCGGGGGAAAAACTGTTTTTT
CDR3aa: CASRDGGAGEKLFF

abundance: -
d_gene: -
v_gene: TRBV12-3/TRBV12-4
j_gene: TRBJ2-5
CDR3nt: TGTGCCAGCAGTTTCGGGAAGCGGGAGACCCAGTACTTC
CDR3aa: CASSFGKRETQYF

abundance: -
d_gene: TRBD1
v_gene: TRBV2
j_gene: TRBJ2-1
CDR3nt: TGTGCCAGCAGCGAGGGACAGGGTCCCTTCAGGGAGCAGTTCTTC
CDR3aa: CASSEGQGPFREQFF

abundance: -
d_gene: -
v_gene: TRBV6-5
j_gene: TRBJ1-6
CDR3nt: TGTGCCAGCAGTTACTCTACGACACCCTCTAATTCACCCCTCCACTTT
CDR3aa: CASSYSTTPSNSPLHF

abundance: -
d_gene: -
v_gene: TRBV19
j_gene: TRBJ1-1
CDR3nt: TGTGCCAGTAGTATGAGGACTGAAGCTTTCTTT
CDR3aa: CASSMRTEAFF

abundance: once
d_gene: TRBD1
v_gene: TRBV5-1
j_gene: TRBJ2-3
CDR3nt: TGCGCCAGCAGCCAGGACAGGCCTCCCGCAGATACGCAGTATTTT
CDR3aa: CASSQDRPPADTQYF

abundance: -
d_gene: -
v_gene: TRBV5-1
j_gene: TRBJ2-5
CDR3nt: TGCGCCAGCAGCTTGGGGGGCGGAGAGACCCAGTACTTC
CDR3aa: CASSLGGGETQYF

abundance: -
d_gene: TRBD1
v_gene: TRBV19
j_gene: TRBJ1-6
CDR3nt: TGTGCCAGTAGTATGACAGGGGAATCACCCCTCCACTTT
CDR3aa: CASSMTGESPLHF

abundance: -
d_gene: TRBD1
v_gene: TRBV14
j_gene: TRBJ1-2
CDR3nt: TGTGCCAGCAGCCCTCCGGGACAGGGCTTCTATGGCTACACCTTC
CDR3aa: CASSPPGQGFYGYTF

abundance: -
d_gene: -
v_gene: TRBV12-5
j_gene: TRBJ1-5
CDR3nt: TGTGCTAGTACTAATACAGGGCGGTCGGGCAATCAGCCCCAGCATTTT
CDR3aa: CASTNTGRSGNQPQHF

abundance: -
d_gene: -
v_gene: TRBV6-5
j_gene: TRBJ1-2
CDR3nt: TGTGCCAGCAGTTACCAGGGGCGGGATGGCTACACCTTC
CDR3aa: CASSYQGRDGYTF

abundance: -
d_gene: TRBD1
v_gene: TRBV6-6
j_gene: TRBJ1-5
CDR3nt: TGTGCCAGCAGTCGATCTACAGGGGGTCGGCAGCCCCAGCATTTT
CDR3aa: CASSRSTGGRQPQHF